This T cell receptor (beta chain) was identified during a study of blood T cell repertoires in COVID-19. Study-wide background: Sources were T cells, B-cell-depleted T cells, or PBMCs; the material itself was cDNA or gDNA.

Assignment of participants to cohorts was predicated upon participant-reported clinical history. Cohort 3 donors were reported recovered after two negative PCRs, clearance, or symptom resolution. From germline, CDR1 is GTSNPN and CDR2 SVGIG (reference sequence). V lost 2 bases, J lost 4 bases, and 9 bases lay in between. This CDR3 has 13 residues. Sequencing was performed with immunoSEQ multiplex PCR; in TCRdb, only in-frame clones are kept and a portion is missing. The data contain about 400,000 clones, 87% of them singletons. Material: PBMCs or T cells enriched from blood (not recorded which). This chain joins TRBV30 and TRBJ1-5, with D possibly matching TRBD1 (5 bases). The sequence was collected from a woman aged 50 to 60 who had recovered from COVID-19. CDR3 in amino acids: CAWSSGVNQPQHF. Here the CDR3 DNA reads TGTGCCTGGAGTTCGGGGGTGAATCAGCCCCAGCATTTT.